This T cell receptor (beta chain) was sequenced during a study of cytomegalovirus exposure and HLA in healthy donors. About the study: The approximately 130 validation repertoires and the 666 first-cohort repertoires shared a platform, a later analysis reported.

Regarding the study as a whole: TCR clusters originating in the first cohort tended to co-occur in the 110 or so validation repertoires, according to a later analysis. Cytomegalovirus status was reportedly diagnosed by the classifier with high specificity and sensitivity.

Trimming stripped 8 bases from V and 3 bases from J, with 8 bases between. The CDR3 covers 11 residues. The V gene's germline CDR1 is SEHNR and CDR2 FQNEAQ (reference sequence). The protocol was immunoSEQ multiplex PCR, while the TCRdb copy is restricted to in-frame clones and leaves out a portion. The repertoire has tens of thousands of clones, roughly 83% of them found once; the top ten carry about 12%. As for this clone: What it binds is not known.

The sequencing sample was made of PBMCs. The TCR comes from a woman aged 18 to 35 in good health and CMV-seropositive. The rearrangement uses TRBV7-9 and TRBJ2-7; no clear D gene. CDR3 bases: TGTGCCAGCGCCTCACACTACGAGCAGTACTTC. Protein sequence: CASASHYEQYF.